This TCR beta chain was sequenced for a study of blood T cell repertoires in COVID-19. In the study overall: The cDNA or gDNA used as material had been derived from T cells, B-cell-depleted T cells, or PBMCs.

TCRdb's table, derived via immunoSEQ multiplex PCR, lists solely in-frame clones and lacks some. The data contain about 120,000 clones, 70% to 85% of them singletons. This clone has only one observation. The source is a woman between 65 and 79 years old with acute or convalescent COVID-19. Sequencing was done on a sample of peripheral blood.

The CDR3 DNA sequence: TGCGCCAGCAGCCCCGGACAGCCCCGGGATGGCTACACCTTC. The encoded protein is CASSPGQPRDGYTF. V gene TRBV5-1 combines with J gene TRBJ1-2, with a possible D match to TRBD1 (6 bases). The V gene lost 4 bases and the J gene lost 6 bases, with 16 bases spanning the gap. CDR3 length: 14 residues. CDR1 and CDR2 from the germline V gene are SGHRS and YFSETQ.